The 30 T cell receptor beta chains given below trace back to one sample, sequenced in a study of blood T cell repertoires in COVID-19. Profiled with immunoSEQ multiplex PCR; TCRdb holds only in-frame clones, not every one. The table shows about 220,000 clones, with 84% occurring only once. The sample comprised peripheral blood. The receptor set was obtained from a woman aged 55-69 years who had recovered from COVID-19.

The chain combines TRBV18 with TRBJ2-7; D might be TRBD1 (5 bases). Germline CDR1 KGHSH, CDR2 LQKENI. The length of the CDR3 is 15 residues. V was cut by 3 bases and J by 4 bases, with 16 bases left in between. DNA for the CDR3: TGTGCCAGCTCACCCTCCGCAGGCGCAGGGTACGAGCAGTACTTC. Translated, it gives CASSPSAGAGYEQYF.

The chain couples TRBV18 to TRBJ2-2, with a tentative D call TRBD1 (5 bases). CDR3 length equals 16 residues. Germline CDR1 KGHSH, CDR2 LQKENI. V was clipped by 3 bases and J by 0 bases, with 11 bases between them. This CDR3 reads CASSPSRVTNTGELFF. The CDR3 region has the DNA TGTGCCAGCTCACCTTCCAGGGTCACGAACACCGGGGAGCTGTTTTTT.

The chain has TRBV5-4 and TRBJ2-3, with 9 positions matching TRBD2. Germline V gene data show CDR1 as SGHNT and CDR2 as YYREEE (reference sequence). After removal of 0 bases from V and 5 bases from J, the junction contained 4 bases not matched to a gene. This CDR3 contains 15 residues. For the CDR3, the DNA is TGTGCCAGCAGCTTGGCTAGCGGGGACCTAGATACGCAGTATTTT. Protein product: CASSLASGDLDTQYF.

The CDR3 region has the DNA TGCGCCAGCAGTCCAGACGGACACTCTGGAAACACCATATATTTT. Protein sequence: CASSPDGHSGNTIYF. This rearrangement joins TRBV5-1 to TRBJ1-3; TRBD1 might be the D (5 bases). The CDR3 has 15 residues. Germline V CDR1 and CDR2: SGHRS, YFSETQ. The germline V and J ends were trimmed by 5 bases and 0 bases, with 12 bases remaining between them. The full variable domain, with the rest looked up from reference TRBV5-1 and TRBJ1-3, is KAGVTQTPRYLIKTRGQQVTLSCSPISGHRSVSWYQQTPGQGLQFLFEYFSETQRNKGNFPGRFSGRQFSNSRSEMNVSTLELGDSALYLCASSPDGHSGNTIYFGEGSWLTVV.

The chain combines TRBV6-1 with TRBJ1-5, with D unclear. The germline CDR1 and CDR2 sequences are MNHNS and SASEGT. The CDR3 loop spans 14 amino acids. V lost 1 base and J lost 7, with 11 bases in between. The CDR3 bases are TGTGCCAGCAGTGAAGGTGAACCGGGACAGCCCCAGCATTTT. It specifies CASSEGEPGQPQHF.

CDR3 DNA: TGTGCCATCAGAGTAGGGGAGGCCGGGGAGCTGTTTTTT. Protein product: CAIRVGEAGELFF. The chain is built from TRBV10-3 and TRBJ2-2; a possible D gene is TRBD2 (6 bases). V shed 6 bases and J shed 6 bases, with 11 bases lying between them. Germline values: CDR1 ENHRY, CDR2 SYGVKD. CDR3 size: 13 residues.

This chain links TRBV19 with TRBJ1-6; unclear D gene. The CDR3 loop spans 14 amino acids. Trimming shortened V by 0 bases and J by 14 bases, and 14 bases separated the two germline ends. Germline V gene lookup returns CDR1 LNHDA and CDR2 SQIVND (reference sequence). As DNA, the CDR3 is TGTGCCAGTAGTATAGATCCCGACGGGGTGGCCCTCCACTTT. This translates into CASSIDPDGVALHF.

V is TRBV5-3 and J is TRBJ2-1; no clear D gene. TRBV5-3 falls under the ORF class, with uncertain function. This CDR3 has 13 residues. V was pared by 3 bases and J by 0 bases, with 4 bases between. The DNA of the CDR3 is TGTGCCAGAAGCTCCAGCTCCTACAATGAGCAGTTCTTC. This codes for CARSSSSYNEQFF.

This clone has a handful of counts. The chain couples TRBV29-1 to TRBJ1-1; the D gene is possibly TRBD1 (5 bases). CDR3 length: 13 amino acids. Germline CDR1 reads SQVTM; CDR2 reads ANQGSEA. Trimming stripped 7 bases from V and 1 base from J, with 13 bases between. The CDR3 here is CSGIRDWNTEAFF. In DNA, the CDR3 is TGCAGCGGCATTAGGGACTGGAACACTGAAGCTTTCTTT.

This clone was seen only once. This sequence joins TRBV7-2 and TRBJ1-5; no clear D gene. Germline values: CDR1 SGHTA, CDR2 FQGNSA. The CDR3 consists of 13 residues. V dropped 3 bases and J dropped 2 bases, with 5 bases sitting between them. As DNA, the CDR3 is TGTGCCAGCAGCTTCAGCGGCAATCAGCCCCAGCATTTT. It specifies CASSFSGNQPQHF.

This chain links TRBV5-4 with TRBJ2-2; TRBD2 matches at 8 bases. This CDR3 is built from 17 residues. CDR1 and CDR2 from the germline V gene are SGHNT and YYREEE (reference sequence). V trimming: 5 bases; J trimming: 6 bases; junction bases outside the gene matches: 15. This CDR3 is CASRPDYLAGGPGELFF. The CDR3 DNA reads TGTGCCAGCAGACCGGACTATCTCGCGGGGGGTCCCGGGGAGCTGTTTTTT.

This clone has only a few counts. The V and J genes are TRBV18 and TRBJ1-2; 9 positions match TRBD1. Germline V gene data show CDR1 as KGHSH and CDR2 as LQKENI. After removal of 0 bases from V and 6 bases from J, the junction contained 8 bases not matched to a gene. The length of the CDR3 is 16 residues. The CDR3 protein is CASSPPGTGQMDGYTF. The CDR3 DNA reads as TGTGCCAGCTCACCACCCGGGACAGGGCAGATGGATGGCTACACCTTC.

The chain employs TRBV7-9 and TRBJ2-2; D uncertain. This CDR3 has 13 residues. Trimming took off 0 bases at V and 7 bases at J, with 6 bases between the two ends. Looked up from germline, CDR1 is SEHNR and CDR2 is FQNEAQ (reference sequence). The CDR3 here is CASSLARGGELFF. The CDR3 bases are TGTGCCAGCAGCTTAGCGCGAGGCGGGGAGCTGTTTTTT.

This clone showed up just once. The CDR3 protein is CASSPGITGELFF. The CDR3 DNA is TGTGCCAGCAGCCCCGGGATCACCGGGGAGCTGTTTTTT. V and J are TRBV16 and TRBJ2-2; a weak D match, TRBD2 (5 bases). The CDR3 length is 13 residues. V shed 4 bases and J shed 4 bases, with 7 bases lying between them. Germline-derived CDR1 and CDR2 are KGHSY and FQNENV.

The chain carries TRBV18 and TRBJ2-1; no firm D call. The CDR3 covers 14 residues. In germline, CDR1 is KGHSH, CDR2 LQKENI. V dropped 4 bases and J dropped 5 bases, with 12 bases sitting between them. The CDR3 is CASSQEPLDNEQFF. CDR3 sequence (DNA): TGTGCCAGCTCACAGGAGCCGTTAGACAATGAGCAGTTCTTC.

The CDR3 sequence: CASSVVWGGRADTQYF. CDR3 nucleotides: TGTGCCAGCAGCGTAGTATGGGGGGGCCGGGCAGATACGCAGTATTTT. This chain connects TRBV9 to TRBJ2-3; possibly TRBD2 for D (7 bases). The CDR3 consists of 16 residues. CDR1 SGDLS and CDR2 YYNGEE come from the germline V gene. Trimming removed 0 bases from V and 4 bases from J, with 15 bases in between.

This rearrangement joins TRBV5-1 to TRBJ2-3; D is possibly TRBD2 (6 bases). Looked up from germline, CDR1 is SGHRS and CDR2 is YFSETQ. There are 16 residues in the CDR3. V shed 0 bases and J shed 0 bases, with 11 bases lying between them. CDR3 sequence: CASSLEPSGSTDTQYF. Here the CDR3 DNA reads TGCGCCAGCAGCTTGGAACCAAGCGGGAGCACAGATACGCAGTATTTT.

Only one count was recorded for this clone. The chain uses TRBV12-5 and TRBJ2-7, with 7 bases identical to TRBD1. CDR1 and CDR2 from the germline V gene are LGHNT and FRNRAP. There are 16 residues in the CDR3. With 0 bases clipped from V and 6 bases from J, the junction kept 11 bases outside the gene matches. The CDR3 DNA reads TGTGCTAGTGGTTTGGTATTGGGCAGGGGGTATCTCGAGCAGTACTTC. This sequence encodes CASGLVLGRGYLEQYF.

The chain carries TRBV18 and TRBJ1-4; 8 positions agree with TRBD1. The CDR3 has 15 residues. Germline loops: CDR1 KGHSH, CDR2 LQKENI. J lost 8 bases, V lost 5 bases, and 10 bases had no gene match. This CDR3 is CASSSSDREQEKLFF. CDR3 nucleotides: TGTGCCAGCTCAAGCTCGGACAGGGAGCAGGAAAAACTGTTTTTT.

The chain uses TRBV7-3 and TRBJ2-7, with unresolved D. CDR3 length: 15 amino acids. Germline CDR1 SGHTA, CDR2 FQGTGA. V was pared by 1 base and J by 2 bases, with 12 bases between. The chain's CDR3 is CASSLNAGAAYEQYF. In DNA form, the CDR3 reads TGTGCCAGCAGCTTAAATGCAGGTGCTGCCTACGAGCAGTACTTC.

The chain uses TRBV29-1 and TRBJ1-2; 7 bases align to TRBD1. J lost 4 bases, V lost 4 bases, and 9 bases had no gene match. This CDR3 region has 14 residues. The germline V gene has CDR1 SQVTM and CDR2 ANQGSEA. CDR3 nucleotide sequence: TGCAGCGTTGTCGACAGGGAGTTAGCCTATGGCTACACCTTC. As protein: CSVVDRELAYGYTF.

The rearrangement uses TRBV18 and TRBJ1-1; the D gene is possibly TRBD1 (5 bases). The germline V gene has CDR1 KGHSH and CDR2 LQKENI. V dropped 2 bases and J dropped 1 base, with 14 bases sitting between them. The CDR3 is 16 amino acids. CDR3 region: CASSPTKRQPNTEAFF. The CDR3 DNA is TGTGCCAGCTCACCAACGAAAAGACAGCCGAACACTGAAGCTTTCTTT.

The V gene is TRBV19, the J gene TRBJ1-1, with a possible D match to TRBD1 (5 bases). Trimming cost V 8 bases and J 4 bases, with 20 bases left between them. The CDR3 covers 15 residues. Germline CDR1 reads LNHDA; CDR2 reads SQIVND (reference sequence). CDR3 sequence reads: CASRPPMGGGTEAFF. The CDR3, as DNA: TGTGCCAGTCGCCCACCTATGGGGGGGGGCACTGAAGCTTTCTTT.

This clone appeared a single time. This chain links TRBV2 with TRBJ1-1; 10 positions match TRBD1. The length of the CDR3 is 14 residues. V lost 5 bases, J lost 4 bases, and 4 bases stayed unmatched. Germline loops: CDR1 SNHLY, CDR2 FYNNEI. Written as DNA, the CDR3 is TGTGCCAGCAGTCAGACAGGGGGCGGCACTGAAGCTTTCTTT. It yields the protein CASSQTGGGTEAFF.

The chain links TRBV3-1 (or the pseudogene TRBV3-2) to TRBJ1-1, with D possibly matching TRBD1 (6 bases). V was clipped by 5 bases and J by 1 base, with 14 bases between them. Germline loops: CDR1 LGHDT, CDR2 YNNKEL (reference sequence). This CDR3 contains 15 residues. The chain's CDR3 is CASSKPGTTNTEAFF. The DNA for the CDR3 is TGTGCCAGCAGCAAACCCGGGACAACGAACACTGAAGCTTTCTTT.

The chain joins TRBV15 to TRBJ2-7; possible D gene TRBD2, 6 bases. V lost 3 bases to trimming and J lost 3 bases, with 15 bases between them. Germline CDR1 and CDR2: LNHNV and YYDKDF (reference sequence). This CDR3 comprises 15 residues. CDR3 amino acids: CATSRAGRRDYEQYF. CDR3 DNA sequence: TGTGCCACCAGCAGGGCCGGTAGGCGGGACTACGAGCAGTACTTC. The variable domain in full, with the rest retrieved from reference TRBV15 and TRBJ2-7, is DAMVIQNPRYQVTQFGKPVTLSCSQTLNHNVMYWYQQKSSQAPKLLFHYYDKDFNNEADTPDNFQSRRPNTSFCFLDIRSPGLGDTAMYLCATSRAGRRDYEQYFGPGTRLTVT.

This clone was seen a handful of times. The chain uses TRBV29-1 and TRBJ2-7; the match to TRBD2 covers 9 bases. V dropped 6 bases and J dropped 5; count of bases not matched to a gene: 11. Looked up from germline, CDR1 is SQVTM and CDR2 is ANQGSEA. The CDR3 runs to 14 residues. The CDR3 here is CSVKTGTSWDEQYF. The CDR3 nucleotides read TGCAGCGTCAAGACCGGGACTAGCTGGGACGAGCAGTACTTC.

In DNA form, the CDR3 reads TGTGCCAGCACCCGAGGCGGCGGGGGGGCCTACGAGCAGTACTTC. It specifies CASTRGGGGAYEQYF. The chain recombines TRBV11-1 with TRBJ2-7, with 9 bases matching TRBD2. Looked up from germline, CDR1 is SGHAT and CDR2 is FQDESV (reference sequence). The CDR3 runs 15 residues. The junction had 9 bases not matched to a gene; V was cut back by 7 bases and J by 2 bases. Filled out from reference TRBV11-1 and TRBJ2-7, the complete variable domain reads EAEVAQSPRYKITEKSQAVAFWCDPISGHATLYWYRQILGQGPELLVQFQDESVVDDSQLPKDRFSAERLKGVDSTLKIQPAELGDSAMYLCASTRGGGGAYEQYFGPGTRLTVT.

The chain employs TRBV11-2 and TRBJ1-2; D is ambiguous. There are 12 residues in the CDR3. Trimming stripped 1 base from V and 8 bases from J, with 8 bases between. Germline assignment: CDR1 SGHAT and CDR2 FQNNGV. CDR3 nucleotide sequence: TGTGCCAGCAGCTTAGTGGGAGACGGCTACACCTTC. It yields the protein CASSLVGDGYTF.

The rearrangement uses TRBV13 and TRBJ1-1; maybe TRBD1 (6 bases). Trimming removed 5 bases from V and 0 bases from J, with 13 bases in between. CDR1 is PRHDT, CDR2 FYEKMQ, per germline (reference sequence). This CDR3 comprises 15 residues. This chain's CDR3 is CASSRRTALNTEAFF. The CDR3 bases are TGTGCCAGCAGCAGAAGGACAGCCCTGAACACTGAAGCTTTCTTT.